This TCR beta chain was sequenced during a study of tumor-infiltrating lymphocytes in oesophageal squamous cell carcinoma. This clonotype was seen ten or more times. The CDR3 has 14 residues. In germline, CDR1 is SGHNT, CDR2 YYREEE (reference sequence). Trimming stripped 0 bases from V and 2 bases from J, with 7 bases between. TCRdb reprocessed the PCR reads via MiXCR and lists one record per CDR3 protein. The table has about 14,000 distinct CDR3 sequences, around 47% seen once. The rearrangement uses TRBV5-4 and TRBJ2-3; the D gene is possibly TRBD2 (5 bases). This receptor was obtained from a male donor with esophageal squamous cell carcinoma. What was sequenced was blood. This CDR3 is CASSLAGNTDTQYF. CDR3 in DNA: TGTGCCAGCAGCTTGGCCGGGAACACAGATACGCAGTATTTT.